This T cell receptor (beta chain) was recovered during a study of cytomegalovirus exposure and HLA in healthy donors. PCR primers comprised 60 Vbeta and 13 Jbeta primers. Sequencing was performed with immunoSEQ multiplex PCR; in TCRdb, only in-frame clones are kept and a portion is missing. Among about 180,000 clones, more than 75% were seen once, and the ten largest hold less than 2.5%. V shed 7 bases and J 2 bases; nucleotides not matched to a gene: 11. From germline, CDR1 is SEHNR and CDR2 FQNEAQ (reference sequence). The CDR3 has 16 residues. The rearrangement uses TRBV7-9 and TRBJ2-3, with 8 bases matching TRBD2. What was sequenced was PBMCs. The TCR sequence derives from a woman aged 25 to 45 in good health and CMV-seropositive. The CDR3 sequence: CASIRPAGAYTDTQYF. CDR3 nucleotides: TGTGCCAGCATCCGGCCAGCGGGGGCCTACACAGATACGCAGTATTTT.